This TCR beta chain was identified during a study of blood T cells in healthy people across ages (dated by TCRdb to 2013 to 2016). Regarding the study in general: Template switching captured roughly one uniquely barcoded TCR beta cDNA molecule per two T cells in model experiments. Four age groups were formed from the donors: young (average about 15 years), middle-aged (around 41), aged (around 68) and long-lived (approximately 80). To avoid experimental bias, donors of different ages were randomly spread across the sequencing lanes. The study measured age-related changes in TCR beta repertoire diversity using deep sequencing normalized with unique cDNA molecular identifiers. Two additional independent replicas of 1 million unique cDNA reads from the same blood draw were analyzed for two donors (one aged 18 to 30 and one aged 80 or older).

On this clonotype: Which antigen it targets is not known. Qualities for individual bases were not recorded, and no much larger clone is one base off.

General findings and caveats noted by the study authors: Because the CMV infection status of the donors was unknown, age-related changes in expanded clonotypes may potentially have been confounded. Compared with the aged group, more naive CD4+ T cells, fewer expanded clones and increased TCR diversity were shown by the long-lived group, suggesting age selection. As age increased, observed TCR beta diversity per million T cells dropped in a roughly linear way, and a significant reduction was already evident by age roughly 40. Because profiling used bulk unsorted PBMCs, naive and antigen-experienced compartments could not be compared conclusively. Estimates of total diversity from one million sequenced T cells were regarded as lower bounds and underestimates. A strong correlation was found between observed TCR beta diversity and the percentage of naive T cells measured by flow cytometry.

Donors were 40 or so systemically healthy Caucasian individuals from Russia aged about 6 to 100 years. Each donor gave roughly 11 milliliters of peripheral blood, drawn into EDTA-treated Vacutainer tubes. Ficoll-Paque density-gradient centrifugation was used to isolate PBMCs, with at least 6.5 million per sample. Total RNA, at least 6 micrograms per sample, was extracted from PBMCs with Trizol reagent. Naive CD45RAhigh/CD27high T cell percentages were measured by flow cytometry on a PBMC aliquot from every donor. The CDR3 holds 16 amino acids from the cysteine to the phenylalanine. Only CDR3 DNA is held: 48 bases, read in frame from base 1. Here V drops 1 base and J drops 2 bases, and the junction holds 3 bases not matched to any gene. From the germline V gene, CDR1 is SGHTA and CDR2 is FQGNSA. The protocol used for the library was 5' RACE. These reads were obtained on an Illumina HiSeq 2500. A second PCR of about 7 to 12 cycles was performed with a sample-barcoded 5' primer and a J-beta primer mix. A template-switch 5' adaptor carrying 12 random nucleotides introduced a unique molecular identifier onto each TCR beta cDNA molecule. At least 2.5 million CDR3-containing paired-end reads were obtained from each sample. First-strand cDNA was synthesized from all RNA with the Mint cDNA synthesis kit, primed by a TRBC-specific oligonucleotide. Following uracil-DNA glycosylase treatment, all cDNA underwent a first 18-cycle PCR with the universal primers M1SS and BC2_uni_R. The paper's data handling went like this. For normalization, 1 million high-quality reads, each with a distinct molecular identifier, were randomly selected from each sample. Reads sharing molecular identifiers were discarded rather than binned into consensus sequences. CDR3 identification, clonotype clustering and error correction used MiTCR with a Q25 quality threshold and the strictest error-elimination algorithm. Lower-bound total TCR beta diversity was estimated with a nonparametric unseen species model using Euler transformation. Clones were called with MiXCR by TCRdb after fastp trimmed the public reads at Q25, and only in-frame beta chains were retained. Each CDR3 protein gets just one entry, which takes the most common genes and DNA from the rows behind it. The authors' filters were not applied to this entry. The sample table shows hundreds of thousands of distinct CDR3 sequences, and around 48% are seen once. The ten biggest clones cover around a third of the sample.

The sequence came from an older woman in good health. The chain is encoded by TRBV7-2 joined to TRBJ2-7; TRBD2 lines up with 12 middle nucleotides. The source material was blood. For the CDR3, the sequence is CASSLDRTSGTYEQYF. The nucleotides read TGTGCCAGCAGCTTAGATAGGACTAGCGGGACCTACGAGCAGTACTTC.